The 2 T cell receptor beta chains below all came from one sample that was sequenced in a study of T cell clonality in common variable immunodeficiency. The data were produced by immunoSEQ multiplex PCR, yet TCRdb's version contains in-frame clones alone and is incomplete. The sample presents 40,000 to 45,000 clones, none singletons. The material sequenced was peripheral blood mononuclear cells. These receptor sequences come from a person aged 18 to 75 in good health.

In its sample, this clone was seen many times. Read sequence stops 3 residues before the CDR3 end, and the germline J gene provides the missing end. The V gene is TRBV12-3 or TRBV12-4, the J gene TRBJ2-1; no firm D call. V was trimmed by 1 base and J by 1 base, leaving 11 bases between them. The CDR3 is 16 amino acids. CDR3 DNA, as far as it was read: TGTGCCAGCAGTTTAGTAGACACCCTATCCTACAATGAG. Translating gives CASSLVDTLSYNE. The whole CDR3 protein reads CASSLVDTLSYNEQFF.

About this clone itself: The missing CDR3 end, 3 residues past where the read stops, is filled in from the germline J gene. The chain uses TRBV20-1 and TRBJ1-2; possibly TRBD1 for D (5 bases). Trimming removed 0 bases from V and 2 bases from J, with 19 bases in between. In germline, CDR1 is DFQATT, CDR2 SNEGSKA (reference sequence). The CDR3 covers 17 residues. The CDR3 here is CSARDRGGRINNYGYTF. The sequenced CDR3 bases are TGCAGTGCTAGAGATAGGGGCGGACGCATCAACAACTATGGC.